This T cell receptor (beta chain) was captured by sequencing in a study of CD8+CD57+ T cells in acquired aplastic anemia. The use of genomic DNA as template underpinned the TCR beta VDJ and CDR3 profiling. In TCRdb, the reads were re-called with MiXCR into one record per CDR3 protein. Of fewer than 250,000 distinct CDR3 sequences listed, around 46% are singletons. Sequencing involved patients with CD8+CD57+ cell expansion previously shown by flow cytometry. Patients were therapy-naive when their blood was sampled. Turning to this clonotype: Antigen unknown.

Study-level findings and limits: Sharing between patients and controls was observed for over 25 CD8+ CDR3 sequences. In CD8+ cells, Simpson's diversity showed no significant difference between patients and controls.

This receptor was taken from a human donor with aplastic anemia. Specimen: sorted CD4+, CD8+, or CD8+CD57+ T cells (not recorded which) from PBMCs.

The CDR3: CASRPNRVQPLHF. The CDR3, as DNA: TGTGCCAGCAGACCAAACAGGGTTCAACCCCTCCACTTT. The rearrangement links TRBV6-6 to TRBJ1-6; a weak D match, TRBD1 (6 bases). The V gene lost 6 bases and the J gene lost 12 bases, with 15 bases spanning the gap. The germline gives CDR1 MNHNY, CDR2 SVGAGI (reference sequence). The length of the CDR3 is 13 residues.